The 21 T cell receptor beta chains below come from one sample, sequenced in a study of CD8+CD57+ T cells in acquired aplastic anemia (dated by TCRdb to between 2018 and 2020). The sequencing machine was an Illumina HiSeq 2000. Profiling of TCR beta VDJ combinations and CDR3 sequences used genomic DNA as the template. The public reads were reanalyzed by TCRdb: fastp trimming at Q25, MiXCR alignment, in-frame beta chains only. Rows matching on CDR3 protein sequence are summarized as one entry with the most common DNA and genes. The sample contains 120,000 or so distinct CDR3 sequences, about 48% of them found a single time. 2% to 3% of the sample goes to the ten largest clones. Material: sorted CD4+, CD8+, or CD8+CD57+ T cells (not recorded which) from PBMCs. The receptor set was obtained from a human donor in good health, serving as a control.

Of note for this clonotype: Given a much more abundant clone one base away, this may be a read error. V gene TRBV6-4 combines with J gene TRBJ2-7; TRBD1 might be the D (6 bases). Germline-derived CDR1 and CDR2 are MRHNA and SNTAGT. This CDR3 region has 14 residues. V was cut by 3 bases and J by 7 bases, with 16 bases left in between. DNA of the CDR3: TGTGCCAGCAGTGAGATGGGGGCGGTTAATGAGCAGTACTTC. Protein sequence: CASSEMGAVNEQYF.

The rearrangement uses TRBV5-5 and TRBJ2-3, with a possible D match to TRBD1 (5 bases). Between the trimmed V and J ends, which lost 1 base and 0 bases, there was a span of 9 bases. This CDR3 is built from 15 residues. Germline V gene data show CDR1 as SGHKS and CDR2 as YYEKEE (reference sequence). The CDR3 region has the DNA TGTGCCAGCAGCTTGCATAGGACAAGCACAGATACGCAGTATTTT. It translates to CASSLHRTSTDTQYF.

This chain links TRBV19 with TRBJ2-7, with TRBD1 matching 7 bases. Germline lookup yields CDR1 LNHDA and CDR2 SQIVND (reference sequence). The CDR3 has 14 amino acids. The J segment lost 3 bases and the V segment lost 5 bases, leaving 7 bases of the junction unmatched. CDR3 protein: CASSSQGEGYEQYF. The CDR3 coding sequence is TGTGCCAGTAGTTCCCAGGGGGAAGGCTACGAGCAGTACTTC.

The rearrangement uses TRBV24-1 and TRBJ2-1, with D tentatively TRBD2 (5 bases). V was cut by 4 bases and J by 0 bases, with 9 bases left in between. Germline V gives CDR1 KGHDR, CDR2 SFDVKD. This CDR3 has 15 amino acids. Written as DNA, the CDR3 is TGTGCCACCAGTGAGAGGGAGAGCTCCTACAATGAGCAGTTCTTC. Residues: CATSERESSYNEQFF.

The chain carries TRBV10-2 and TRBJ2-1; TRBD1 matches at 9 bases. The CDR3 runs to 16 residues. With V trimmed by 2 bases and J by 6 bases, 8 bases remained unmatched. From germline, CDR1 is WSHSY and CDR2 SAAADI. The CDR3 sequence is CASSEPGQGRGNEQFF. The DNA for the CDR3 is TGCGCCAGCAGTGAGCCTGGACAGGGGAGGGGCAATGAGCAGTTCTTC.

This clonotype was counted a few times. V is TRBV6-5 and J is TRBJ2-7, with 9 bases aligning to TRBD2. Germline V lookup: CDR1 MNHEY, CDR2 SVGAGI. V trimming: 2 bases; J trimming: 5 bases; junction bases outside the gene matches: 7. This CDR3 is built from 15 residues. CDR3 protein: CASSYPREGRDEQYF. The CDR3 DNA sequence: TGTGCCAGCAGTTACCCGCGGGAGGGCCGCGACGAGCAGTACTTC.

The rearrangement uses TRBV29-1 and TRBJ1-5; D is perhaps TRBD1 (6 bases). The V gene's germline CDR1 is SQVTM and CDR2 ANQGSEA. V dropped 4 bases and J dropped 3 bases, with 13 bases sitting between them. This CDR3 is built from 14 residues. The CDR3 loop is CSVVMAGDNQPQHF. The CDR3 nucleotides read TGCAGCGTTGTCATGGCAGGGGACAATCAGCCCCAGCATTTT.

V is TRBV5-4 and J is TRBJ1-2; 12 bases match TRBD1. V shed 3 bases and J 6 bases; nucleotides not matched to a gene: 6. The length of the CDR3 is 15 residues. Germline values: CDR1 SGHNT, CDR2 YYREEE (reference sequence). CDR3 sequence reads: CASSSRDRGLDGYTF. Here the CDR3 DNA reads TGTGCCAGCAGCTCCCGGGACAGGGGGCTTGATGGCTACACCTTC. Together with reference TRBV5-4 and TRBJ1-2, the CDR3 gives the full variable domain: ETGVTQSPTHLIKTRGQQVTLRCSSQSGHNTVSWYQQALGQGPQFIFQYYREEENGRGNFPPRFSGLQFPNYSSELNVNALELDDSALYLCASSSRDRGLDGYTFGSGTRLTVV.

With respect to this clonotype: The CDR3 does not close with the conserved phenylalanine or tryptophan, likely indicating a read error. The V and J genes are TRBV5-1 and TRBJ2-7; either TRBD1 or TRBD2 may fit D (6 bases each). The CDR3 runs to 11 residues. Germline loops: CDR1 SGHRS, CDR2 YFSETQ. In DNA form, the CDR3 reads TGTGCCAGCTCCGGAGGGGGGGAGCAGTACCTC. Protein product: CASSGGGEQYL.

This chain connects TRBV5-8 to TRBJ2-1, with D possibly being TRBD2 (7 bases). The V and J ends lost 1 base and 8 bases respectively, with 13 bases between them. This CDR3 has 14 residues. Per germline, CDR1 SGHTS and CDR2 YDEGEE. CDR3 DNA: TGTGCCAGCAGCTTGTCGGGGGGCGGCCATGAGCAGTTCTTC. It codes for CASSLSGGGHEQFF.

The chain uses TRBV10-3 and TRBJ1-6; 7 positions agree with TRBD1. CDR3 size: 15 residues. Trimming cost V 4 bases and J 6 bases; bases outside gene matches: 6. Germline assignment: CDR1 ENHRY and CDR2 SYGVKD. CDR3 protein: CAISAPGTVNSPLHF. CDR3 in DNA: TGTGCCATCAGTGCCCCCGGGACAGTTAATTCACCCCTCCACTTT.

This chain joins TRBV7-8 and TRBJ1-2, with TRBD1 identical over 7 bases. This CDR3 spans 12 amino acids. Looked up from germline, CDR1 is SGHVS and CDR2 is FQNEAQ. The trim removed 7 bases at V and 12 bases at J, leaving 11 bases unmatched. CDR3 sequence: CASNPLIGGHTF. CDR3 nucleotides: TGTGCCAGCAATCCCCTCATAGGGGGCCACACCTTC. Together with reference TRBV7-8 and TRBJ1-2, the CDR3 gives the full variable domain: GAGVSQSPRYKVAKRGQDVALRCDPISGHVSLFWYQQALGQGPEFLTYFQNEAQLDKSGLPSDRFFAERPEGSVSTLKIQRTQQEDSAVYLCASNPLIGGHTFGSGTRLTVV.

In the case of this clonotype: A junction end diverges from the germline sequence, so it may reflect a read error. The genes are TRBV7-7 and TRBJ2-3; no reliable D call. Germline loops: CDR1 SSHAT, CDR2 FNYEAQ (reference sequence). The length of the CDR3 is 11 residues. The CDR3 bases are TGTGTCAGCGCATCGCCAGATACGCAGTATTTT. Amino acids: CVSASPDTQYF.

The rearrangement uses TRBV20-1 and TRBJ2-3, with 14 nucleotides matching TRBD2. V gave up 6 bases and J gave up 5 bases; unmatched junction bases: 10. This CDR3 has 16 residues. CDR1 is DFQATT, CDR2 SNEGSKA, per germline (reference sequence). In DNA, the CDR3 is TGCAGTGCCGTTAGACTAGCGGGGGGGAAATTAGATACGCAGTATTTT. Its translation: CSAVRLAGGKLDTQYF.

The table lists this clonotype with a few counts. CDR3 residues: CASSADTGTWDEQYF. CDR3 coding DNA: TGTGCCAGCAGTGCAGATACCGGGACCTGGGACGAGCAGTACTTC. The rearrangement joins TRBV2 to TRBJ2-7; D may be TRBD1 or TRBD2 (5 bases each). Germline V CDR1 and CDR2: SNHLY, FYNNEI. CDR3 length: 15 residues. The V gene lost 4 bases and the J gene lost 5 bases, with 18 bases spanning the gap. Full variable domain (remainder filled in from reference TRBV2 and TRBJ2-7): EPEVTQTPSHQVTQMGQEVILRCVPISNHLYFYWYRQILGQKVEFLVSFYNNEISEKSEIFDDQFSVERPDGSNFTLKIRSTKLEDSAMYFCASSADTGTWDEQYFGPGTRLTVT.

Ten or more counts support this clonotype. The chain carries TRBV20-1 and TRBJ2-3, with TRBD1 identical over 8 bases. The CDR3 has 14 residues. The junction had 9 bases not matched to a gene; V was cut back by 4 bases and J by 6 bases. Germline lookup yields CDR1 DFQATT and CDR2 SNEGSKA (reference sequence). CDR3 protein: CSATGTGMSDTQYF. For the CDR3, the DNA is TGCAGTGCTACCGGGACAGGCATGTCGGATACGCAGTATTTT.

This clonotype appeared many times. The chain uses TRBV6-1 and TRBJ1-2; 7 bases align to TRBD1. The V gene's germline CDR1 is MNHNS and CDR2 SASEGT. V lost 5 bases, J lost 8 bases, and 14 bases stayed unmatched. This CDR3 comprises 15 residues. The CDR3 DNA reads TGTGCCAGCAGTAGGGACAGTTACGGGCCACGGGGCTACACCTTC. Its translation: CASSRDSYGPRGYTF.

This clonotype was found a few times. J is TRBJ2-1 and V is TRBV19; D unclear. The germline V gene has CDR1 LNHDA and CDR2 SQIVND (reference sequence). The V end was cut by 4 bases, the J end by 5 bases, with 6 bases between. The CDR3 extends over 12 amino acids. In DNA form, the CDR3 reads TGTGCCAGTAGTAGGGTGGACAATGAGCAGTTCTTC. Its translation: CASSRVDNEQFF.

The chain employs TRBV25-1 and TRBJ1-1; D perhaps matches TRBD1 (6 bases). The CDR3 extends over 16 amino acids. V lost 1 base and J lost 5, with 17 bases in between. Germline loops: CDR1 MGHDK, CDR2 SYGVNS. CDR3 coding DNA: TGTGCCAGCAGTGAATTCACAGGGTATGGTCGAACTGAAGCTTTCTTT. Encoded protein: CASSEFTGYGRTEAFF.

As for this clonotype: Given a much more abundant clone one base away, this may be a read error. The V gene is TRBV6-5, the J gene TRBJ2-3; weak D call: TRBD1 (5 bases). The CDR3 contains 15 residues. Germline CDR1 MNHEY, CDR2 SVGAGI. The CDR3 loop is CASSYGVGGTGTQYF. CDR3 coding DNA: TGTGCCAGCAGTTACGGGGTAGGCGGCACAGGTACGCAGTATTTT.

Comment on this clonotype: At one of its ends the junction is not consistent with the germline gene, which may arise from a read error. V is TRBV20-1 and J is TRBJ2-7, with D tentatively TRBD1 (6 bases). CDR1 DFQATT and CDR2 SNEGSKA come from the germline V gene (reference sequence). The CDR3 length is 11 residues. In DNA, the CDR3 is TGCAGTGCTGCAACAGGGTACGGGCAGTACTTC. It yields the protein CSAATGYGQYF.